This TCR beta chain was captured by sequencing in a study of blood T cells in healthy people across ages. The authors ran a second PCR of 7 to 11 cycles using a sample-barcoded 5' primer and a J-beta primer mix. One entry per CDR3 protein, called by TCRdb with MiXCR from the 5' RACE reads. The table includes around 620,000 distinct CDR3 sequences, 27% detected once. CDR3 length: 13 amino acids. The V and J ends lost 0 bases and 7 bases respectively, with 9 bases between them. Germline V gene sequence: CDR1 LGHNA, CDR2 YSLEER. This chain joins TRBV4-3 and TRBJ1-2; no reliable D call. The clonotype comes from a woman aged 70-85 years in good health. Sequencing used blood. The CDR3 DNA sequence: TGCGCCAGCAGCCAAGAATCAGGCGGTGGCTACACCTTC. This encodes CASSQESGGGYTF.